This record looks at one TCR beta chain sequence and its context. Germline assignment: CDR1 MNHEY and CDR2 SMNVEV (reference sequence). CDR3 size: 13 residues. TCRdb reprocessed the 5' RACE reads and stores each CDR3 protein as one record, lacking DNA. The data include some 190,000 distinct CDR3 sequences; the top ten clones carry less than 9%. The data are from a study of monozygotic twins with inflammatory bowel disease. This chain uses TRBV27 with TRBJ1-2. This receptor was obtained from a human donor with ulcerative colitis or Crohn's disease, or a healthy co-twin of an affected twin (not recorded which). The sample comprised blood. Here the CDR3 reads CASSLSGGYGYTF.